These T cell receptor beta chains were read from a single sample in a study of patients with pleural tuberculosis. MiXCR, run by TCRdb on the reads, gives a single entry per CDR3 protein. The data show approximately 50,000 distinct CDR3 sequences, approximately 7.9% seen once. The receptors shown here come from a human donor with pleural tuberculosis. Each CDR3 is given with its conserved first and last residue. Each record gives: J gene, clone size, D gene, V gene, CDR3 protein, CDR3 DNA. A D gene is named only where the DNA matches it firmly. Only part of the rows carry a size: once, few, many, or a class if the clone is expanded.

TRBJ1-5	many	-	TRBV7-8	CASSLAIFNQPQHF	TGTGCCAGCAGCTTAGCCATCTTCAATCAGCCCCAGCATTTT
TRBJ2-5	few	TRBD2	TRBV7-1	CASSSTSGSYRETQYF	TGTGCCAGCAGCTCGACTAGCGGGAGTTACAGAGAGACCCAGTACTTC
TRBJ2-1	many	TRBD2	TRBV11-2	CASSPRSGSYNEQFF	TGTGCCAGCAGCCCCCGTAGCGGGTCCTACAATGAGCAGTTCTTC
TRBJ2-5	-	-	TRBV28	CASLDSGNQETQYF	TGTGCCAGCCTGGATAGCGGAAACCAAGAGACCCAGTACTTC
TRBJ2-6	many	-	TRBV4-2	CASTLSSVSGANVLTF	TGTGCCAGCACCCTAAGCTCTGTCTCTGGGGCCAACGTCCTGACTTTC
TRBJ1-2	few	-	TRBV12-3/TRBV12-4	CASSLEGGNTF	TGTGCCAGCAGTTTAGAGGGGGGAAACACCTTC
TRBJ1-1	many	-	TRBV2	CASSLFVEAFF	TGTGCCAGCAGTCTTTTTGTTGAAGCTTTCTTT
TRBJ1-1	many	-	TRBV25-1	CASSHIGDGFGTFF	TGTGCCAGCAGTCATATAGGGGACGGCTTTGGGACTTTCTTT
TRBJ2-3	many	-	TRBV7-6	CAGSRGDTQYF	TGTGCCGGCAGCCGCGGGGATACGCAGTATTTT
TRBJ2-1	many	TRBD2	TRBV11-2	CASRFSGGNEQFF	TGTGCCAGCAGGTTTAGCGGGGGCAATGAGCAGTTCTTC
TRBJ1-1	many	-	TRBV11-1	CASSETPGLLNTEAFF	TGTGCCAGCAGCGAGACCCCGGGACTGTTGAACACTGAAGCTTTCTTT
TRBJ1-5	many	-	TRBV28	CASKRFGDSNQPQHF	TGTGCCAGCAAGAGGTTTGGGGATAGCAATCAGCCCCAGCATTTT
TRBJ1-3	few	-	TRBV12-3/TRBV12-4	CASSPPLSGNTIYF	TGTGCCAGCAGTCCTCCCCTTTCTGGAAACACCATATATTTT
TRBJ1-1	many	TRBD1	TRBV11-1	CASSPDRRFMNTEAFF	TGTGCCAGCAGTCCGGACAGGAGATTCATGAACACTGAAGCTTTCTTT
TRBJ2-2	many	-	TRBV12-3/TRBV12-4	CASSRPEENTGELFF	TGTGCCAGCAGTCGTCCCGAGGAGAACACCGGGGAGCTGTTTTTT
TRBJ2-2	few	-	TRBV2	CASRPVITNTGELFF	TGTGCCAGCAGACCTGTGATTACGAACACCGGGGAGCTGTTTTTT
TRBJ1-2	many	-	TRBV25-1	CASSDVGGAEGGYTF	TGTGCCAGCAGTGATGTTGGGGGCGCTGAGGGTGGCTACACCTTC
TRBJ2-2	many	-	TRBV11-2	CASSPLGTNTGELFF	TGTGCCAGCAGCCCCCTCGGAACGAACACCGGGGAGCTGTTTTTT
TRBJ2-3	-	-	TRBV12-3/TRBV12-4	CASRSGRTDAQYF	TGTGCCAGCAGGAGCGGACGCACAGATGCGCAGTATTTT
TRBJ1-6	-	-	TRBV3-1	CASRDGNSPLHF	TGTGCCAGCAGGGATGGGAATTCACCCCTCCACTTT
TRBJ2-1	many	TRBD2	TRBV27	CASSLFLAGANEQFF	TGTGCCAGCAGTTTATTTCTAGCGGGAGCCAATGAGCAGTTCTTC
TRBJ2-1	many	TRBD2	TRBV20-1	CSASGSGSTNEQFF	TGCAGTGCTAGTGGAAGCGGGAGCACCAATGAGCAGTTCTTC
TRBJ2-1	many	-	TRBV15	CATSTLDLPEQFF	TGTGCCACCAGCACCCTGGACCTCCCTGAGCAGTTCTTC
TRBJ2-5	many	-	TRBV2	CASRATGAQETQYF	TGTGCCAGCAGGGCGACAGGTGCTCAAGAGACCCAGTACTTC
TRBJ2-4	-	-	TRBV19	CASSNRDTGNIQYF	TGTGCCAGTAGTAACAGGGATACAGGGAACATTCAGTACTTC
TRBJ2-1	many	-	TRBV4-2	CASSPATGSKGNEQFF	TGTGCCAGCAGCCCTGCAACAGGGAGTAAAGGCAATGAGCAGTTCTTC
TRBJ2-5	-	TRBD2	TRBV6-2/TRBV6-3	CASSYYAGGPKTQHF	TGTGCCAGCAGTTACTATGCGGGAGGGCCAAAGACCCAGCACTTC
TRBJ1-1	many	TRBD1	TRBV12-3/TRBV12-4	CASRQGPNTEAFF	TGTGCCAGCAGACAGGGGCCGAACACTGAAGCTTTCTTT
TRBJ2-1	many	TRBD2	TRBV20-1	CSAWTSYEQFF	TGCAGTGCTTGGACTAGTTATGAGCAGTTCTTC
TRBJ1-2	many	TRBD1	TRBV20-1	CSADRGVPEAHF	TGCAGCGCTGACAGGGGGGTCCCCGAAGCCCACTTC
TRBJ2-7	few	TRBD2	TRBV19	CASSIIAGSSYEQYF	TGTGCCAGTAGTATCATAGCGGGGAGCTCCTACGAGCAGTACTTC
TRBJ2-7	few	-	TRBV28	CASRPGAGSPYEQYF	TGTGCCAGCCGACCTGGGGCAGGGAGTCCCTACGAGCAGTACTTC
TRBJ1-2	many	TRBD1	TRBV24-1	CATSTQGGNYGYTF	TGTGCCACCAGTACACAGGGGGGCAACTATGGCTACACCTTC
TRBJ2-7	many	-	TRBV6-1	CASSESGSAHEQYF	TGTGCCAGCAGTGAGAGCGGGTCTGCCCACGAGCAGTACTTC
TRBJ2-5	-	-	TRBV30	CARSSAQETQYF	TGTGCCCGCTCTAGCGCTCAAGAGACCCAGTACTTC
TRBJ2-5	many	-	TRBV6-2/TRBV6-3	CASSYVGPRGTQYF	TGTGCCAGCAGTTACGTGGGACCGAGGGGGACCCAGTACTTC
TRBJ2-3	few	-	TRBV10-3	CAINPGVGTDTQYF	TGTGCCATCAACCCGGGAGTTGGCACAGATACGCAGTATTTT
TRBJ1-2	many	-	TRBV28	CASSITNNYGYTF	TGTGCCAGCAGTATTACCAATAACTATGGCTACACCTTC
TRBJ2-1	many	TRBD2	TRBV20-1	CSARKPGSPGGNEQFF	TGCAGTGCTAGAAAACCAGGGTCCCCGGGGGGTAATGAGCAGTTCTTC
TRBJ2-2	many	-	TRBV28	CASIQTNTGELFF	TGTGCCAGCATCCAAACGAACACCGGGGAGCTGTTTTTT
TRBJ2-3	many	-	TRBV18	CASSPVLDTQYF	TGTGCCAGCTCACCCGTATTGGATACGCAGTATTTT
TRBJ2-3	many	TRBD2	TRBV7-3	CASSLSGLAGDTQYF	TGTGCCAGCAGCTTAAGCGGACTAGCGGGAGATACGCAGTATTTT
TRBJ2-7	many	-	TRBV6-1	CASSESWGQWYEQYF	TGTGCCAGCAGTGAATCATGGGGGCAGTGGTACGAGCAGTACTTC
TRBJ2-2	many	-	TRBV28	CASRPDLNTGELFF	TGTGCCAGCAGACCTGACCTGAACACCGGGGAGCTGTTTTTT
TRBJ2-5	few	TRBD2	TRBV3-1	CASSSTSGQETQYF	TGTGCCAGCAGCTCGACTAGCGGCCAAGAGACCCAGTACTTC
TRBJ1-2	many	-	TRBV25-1	CASQREGGTYGYTF	TGTGCCAGCCAAAGAGAAGGGGGTACCTATGGCTACACCTTC